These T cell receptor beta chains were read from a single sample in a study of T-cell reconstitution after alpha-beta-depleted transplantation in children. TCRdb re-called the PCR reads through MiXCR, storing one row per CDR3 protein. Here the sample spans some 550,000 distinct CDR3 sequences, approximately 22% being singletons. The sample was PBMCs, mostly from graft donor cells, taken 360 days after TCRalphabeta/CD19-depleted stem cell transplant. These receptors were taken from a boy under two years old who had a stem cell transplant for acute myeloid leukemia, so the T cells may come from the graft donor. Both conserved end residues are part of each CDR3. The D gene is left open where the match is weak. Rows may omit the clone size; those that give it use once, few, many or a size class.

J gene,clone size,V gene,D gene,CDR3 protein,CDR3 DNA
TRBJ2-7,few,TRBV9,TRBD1,CASSTEGTVFSYEQYF,TGTGCCAGCAGCACAGAGGGGACAGTTTTTTCCTACGAGCAGTACTTC
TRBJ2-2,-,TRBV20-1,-,CSAPGALNTGELFF,TGCAGTGCTCCAGGGGCCTTGAACACCGGGGAGCTGTTTTTT
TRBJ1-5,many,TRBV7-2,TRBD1,CASSPWDRGLGQPQHF,TGTGCCAGCAGCCCGTGGGACAGGGGACTCGGTCAGCCCCAGCATTTT
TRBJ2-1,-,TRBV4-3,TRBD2,CASSQDLAGLYNEQFF,TGCGCCAGCAGCCAAGATCTAGCGGGGTTGTACAATGAGCAGTTCTTC
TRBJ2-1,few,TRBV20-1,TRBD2,CSARGGASGYNEQFF,TGCAGTGCTAGAGGGGGAGCTAGCGGGTACAATGAGCAGTTCTTC
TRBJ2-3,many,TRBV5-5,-,CASAPPSPDTQYF,TGTGCCAGCGCCCCGCCTAGCCCAGATACGCAGTATTTT
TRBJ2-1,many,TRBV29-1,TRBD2,CSVSTSGAVDEQFF,TGCAGCGTTTCGACTAGCGGGGCAGTTGATGAGCAGTTCTTC
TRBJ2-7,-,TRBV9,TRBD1,CASSSDRDAEQYF,TGTGCCTCCTCCTCCGACAGGGATGCCGAGCAGTACTTC
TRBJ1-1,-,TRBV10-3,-,CASSGINEAFF,TGTGCCTCATCCGGCATAAATGAAGCTTTCTTT
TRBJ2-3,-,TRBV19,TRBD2,CASSIDGGGGADTQYF,TGTGCCAGTAGTATCGACGGCGGGGGGGGCGCAGATACGCAGTATTTT
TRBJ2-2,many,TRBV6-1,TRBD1,CASSAGTGLYGELFF,TGTGCCAGCAGTGCCGGGACAGGGCTATACGGGGAGCTGTTTTTT
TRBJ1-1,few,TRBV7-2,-,CASSWTNTEAFF,TGTGCCAGCAGCTGGACGAACACTGAAGCTTTCTTT
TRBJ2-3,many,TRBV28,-,CASKGEADTQYF,TGTGCCAGCAAGGGCGAGGCAGATACGCAGTATTTT
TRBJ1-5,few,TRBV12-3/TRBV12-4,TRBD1,CASSLGTANQPQHF,TGTGCCAGCAGTCTGGGGACAGCTAATCAGCCCCAGCATTTT
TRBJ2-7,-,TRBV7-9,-,CASSSVGGLEQYF,TGTGCCAGCAGCTCGGTCGGGGGACTCGAGCAGTACTTC
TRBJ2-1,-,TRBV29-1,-,CSVDRLGLTGTYNEQFF,TGCAGCGTTGACCGACTCGGGTTGACGGGTACCTACAATGAGCAGTTCTTC
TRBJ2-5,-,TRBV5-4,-,CASSWGRETQYF,TGTGCCAGCAGCTGGGGCAGAGAGACCCAGTACTTC
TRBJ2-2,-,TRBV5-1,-,CASSFSLPGELFF,TGCGCCAGCAGCTTTTCCCTTCCCGGGGAGCTGTTTTTT
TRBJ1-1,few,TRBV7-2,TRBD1,CASSLGKTGTEAFF,TGTGCTAGCAGCTTGGGAAAGACAGGGACTGAAGCTTTCTTT
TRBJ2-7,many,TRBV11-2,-,CASSLAPREFYEQYF,TGTGCCAGCAGCTTAGCTCCGAGGGAGTTCTACGAGCAGTACTTC
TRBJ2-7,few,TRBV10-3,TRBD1,CAISAGTGNEQYF,TGTGCCATCAGTGCCGGGACAGGTAACGAGCAGTACTTC
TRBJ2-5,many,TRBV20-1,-,CSASSAETQYF,TGCAGTGCTAGTAGCGCAGAGACCCAGTACTTC
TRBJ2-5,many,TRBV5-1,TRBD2,CASSPRTSLQETQYF,TGCGCCAGCAGCCCTCGGACTAGCTTACAAGAGACCCAGTACTTC
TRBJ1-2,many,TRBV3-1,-,CASSQEPRRGADGYTF,TGTGCCAGCAGCCAAGAGCCTCGAAGGGGAGCGGATGGCTACACCTTC
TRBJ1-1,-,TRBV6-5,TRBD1,CASSYSFPGTGHTEAFF,TGTGCCAGCAGTTACTCGTTTCCCGGGACAGGGCACACTGAAGCTTTCTTT
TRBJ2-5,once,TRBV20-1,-,CSASKGPTLRQETQYF,TGCAGTGCTAGCAAGGGACCGACCCTAAGACAAGAGACCCAGTACTTC
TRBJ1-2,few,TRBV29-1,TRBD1,CSVRGTGEGYTF,TGCAGCGTGCGGGGAACAGGGGAGGGCTACACCTTC
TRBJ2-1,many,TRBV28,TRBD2,CASSFRWRTSGAHNEQFF,TGTGCCAGCAGTTTTCGGTGGCGCACTAGCGGCGCCCACAATGAGCAGTTCTTC
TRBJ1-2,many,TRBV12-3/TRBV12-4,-,CASSPTGGYGYTF,TGTGCCAGCAGTCCTACAGGAGGCTATGGCTACACCTTC
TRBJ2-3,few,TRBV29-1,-,CSVGGQGFSTDTQYF,TGCAGCGTTGGCGGGCAGGGGTTTTCCACAGATACGCAGTATTTT
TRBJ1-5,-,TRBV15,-,CATSRDGQVDQPQHF,TGTGCCACCAGCAGAGATGGGCAGGTCGATCAGCCCCAGCATTTT
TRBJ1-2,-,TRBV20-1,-,CSARDAGVRDTF,TGCAGTGCTAGAGACGCAGGGGTTCGCGATACCTTC
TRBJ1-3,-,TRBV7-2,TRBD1,CASSRRTGSGNTIYF,TGTGCCAGCAGCCGCAGGACAGGGTCTGGAAACACCATATATTTT
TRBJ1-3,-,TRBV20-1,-,CSARDDKGFGNTIYF,TGCAGTGCTAGAGATGATAAAGGTTTCGGAAACACCATATATTTT
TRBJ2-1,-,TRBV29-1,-,CSVEVARGGEQFF,TGCAGCGTTGAAGTTGCCAGGGGGGGTGAGCAGTTCTTC
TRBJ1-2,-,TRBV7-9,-,CASSLNGYGYTF,TGTGCCAGCAGCTTAAACGGATATGGCTACACCTTC
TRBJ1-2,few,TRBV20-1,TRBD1,CSARDINRGHGYTF,TGCAGTGCTAGAGATATTAACAGGGGCCATGGCTACACCTTC
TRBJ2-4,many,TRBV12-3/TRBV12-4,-,CASSFALPKNIQYF,TGTGCCAGCAGTTTCGCCCTACCAAAAAACATTCAGTACTTC
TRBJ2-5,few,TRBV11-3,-,CASSSRLVQETQYF,TGTGCCAGCAGCTCCAGACTAGTCCAAGAGACCCAGTACTTC
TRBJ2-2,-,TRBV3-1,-,CASSQDPIVTGVAELFF,TGTGCCAGCAGCCAAGATCCGATCGTTACGGGGGTTGCGGAGCTGTTTTTT
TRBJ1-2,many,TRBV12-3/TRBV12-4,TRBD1,CASSPVDRGFNYGYTF,TGTGCCAGCAGTCCGGTAGACAGGGGGTTTAACTATGGCTACACCTTC
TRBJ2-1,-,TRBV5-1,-,CASSLAGLGYYNEQFF,TGCGCCAGCAGCTTGGCCGGGCTAGGGTACTACAATGAGCAGTTCTTC
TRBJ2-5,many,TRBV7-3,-,CASSLQWGPQETQYF,TGTGCCAGCAGCTTACAGTGGGGACCTCAAGAGACCCAGTACTTC
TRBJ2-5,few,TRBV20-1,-,CSAPGGGVLVETQYF,TGCAGTGCTCCAGGGGGGGGGGTCCTTGTGGAGACCCAGTACTTC
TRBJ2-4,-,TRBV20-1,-,CSARDNRGLNIQYF,TGCAGTGCTAGAGATAATAGGGGCCTAAACATTCAGTACTTC
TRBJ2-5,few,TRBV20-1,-,CSAPRGPNIYQETQYF,TGCAGTGCCCCACGGGGCCCCAACATCTACCAAGAGACCCAGTACTTC
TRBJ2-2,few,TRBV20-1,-,CSALIHTGELFF,TGCAGTGCTCTAATCCACACCGGGGAGCTGTTTTTT